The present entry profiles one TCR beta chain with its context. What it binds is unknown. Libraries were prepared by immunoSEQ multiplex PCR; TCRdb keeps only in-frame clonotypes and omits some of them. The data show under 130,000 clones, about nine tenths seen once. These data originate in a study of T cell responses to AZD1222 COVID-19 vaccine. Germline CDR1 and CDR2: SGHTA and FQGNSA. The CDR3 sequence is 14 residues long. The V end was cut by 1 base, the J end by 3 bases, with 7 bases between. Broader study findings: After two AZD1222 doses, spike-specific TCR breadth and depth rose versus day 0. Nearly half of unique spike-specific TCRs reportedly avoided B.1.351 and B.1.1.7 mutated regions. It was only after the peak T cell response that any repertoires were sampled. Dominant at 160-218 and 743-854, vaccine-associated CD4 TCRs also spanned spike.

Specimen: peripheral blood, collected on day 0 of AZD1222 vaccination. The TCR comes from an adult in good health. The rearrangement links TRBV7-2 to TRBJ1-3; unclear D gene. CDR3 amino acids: CASSLGALGNTIYF. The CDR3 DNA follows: TGTGCCAGCAGCTTAGGGGCGCTTGGAAACACCATATATTTT.